Here is one T cell receptor beta chain with its context. Its antigen is undetermined. The source of the sample is a study of OX40 agonist ivuxolimab in advanced cancers. Overall study findings and caveats: The antigen specificity of the peripheral T cells (those that were expanded) was not determined.

Germline lookup yields CDR1 PRHDT and CDR2 FYEKMQ (reference sequence). This CDR3 comprises 17 residues. Trimming removed 4 bases from V and 2 bases from J; junction bases left unmatched: 10. Sequencing was performed with immunoSEQ multiplex PCR; in TCRdb, only in-frame clones are kept and a portion is missing. The sample shows some 70,000 clones, around four fifths of them seen only once. The rearrangement joins TRBV13 to TRBJ2-3, with 9 nucleotides matching TRBD2. The TCR was taken from an adult with an advanced solid tumor such as melanoma, head and neck, liver or kidney cancer. This material consisted of CD4+ or CD8+ T cells sorted from blood, taken in a trial of the OX40 agonist ivuxolimab. CDR3 sequence: CASSSGFSGGDTDTQYF. CDR3 bases: TGTGCCAGCAGCTCCGGCTTTAGCGGGGGAGACACAGATACGCAGTATTTT.